The present T cell receptor beta chain was sequenced within a study of shared clonotypes between healthy human individuals. Turning to the study itself: Samples came from a couple of female and three male donors aged 18 to 49. General observations from the study: Non-shared clonotypes were found to have lower generation probabilities than the clonotypes that were shared by all four of the sorted-subset donors. Relative to memory subsets, naive subsets generally showed larger estimated richness.

V dropped 0 bases and J dropped 5 bases, with 13 bases sitting between them. Germline CDR1 SGHTA, CDR2 FQGNSA. The CDR3 consists of 15 residues. It was across several immunoSEQ plates that each subset's genomic DNA was evenly split. Repertoires were generated with immunoSEQ multiplex PCR, while TCRdb's copy carries only in-frame clones and drops some. The table lists fewer than 400,000 clones, around 67% of them singletons. As regards this clone: What it binds is unknown.

Sequencing was carried out using memory CD4+ T cells sorted from blood. Subset in this sample: CD45RA-negative fraction. V and J are TRBV7-2 and TRBJ2-5; D is possibly TRBD1 or TRBD2 (6 bases each). The receptor comes from a man aged 30-40 years in good health. CDR3 sequence reads: CASSLALPGGETQYF. The DNA for the CDR3 is TGTGCCAGCAGCTTAGCGCTACCCGGGGGCGAGACCCAGTACTTC.